Sequencing of this T cell receptor (beta chain) was carried out in a study of blood T cells in healthy people across ages (dated by TCRdb to 2014 to 2015). Regarding the research as a whole: In model experiments, template switching captured about one uniquely barcoded TCR beta cDNA molecule for every two T cells. Using deep sequencing normalized with unique cDNA molecular identifiers, the study measured how TCR beta repertoire diversity changes with age. The donors were split into four age groups: young (average around 15 years), middle-aged (roughly 39), aged (roughly 68) and long-lived (roughly 86). To avoid experimental bias, donors of different ages were spread randomly across the sequencing lanes. For two donors (one aged 18 to 29 and one aged 80 or older), the study analyzed two additional independent replicas of 1 million unique cDNA reads from the same blood draw. Findings and caveats that apply to the study as a whole: Estimates of total diversity based on one million sequenced T cells were regarded as lower bounds and as underestimates. Because donor CMV infection status was unknown, age-related changes in expanded clonotypes were potentially confounded. There was a strong correlation between observed TCR beta diversity and the percentage of naive T cells measured by flow cytometry. The long-lived group showed more naive CD4+ T cells, fewer expanded clones and increased TCR diversity than the aged group, suggesting age selection. Observed TCR beta diversity per million T cells fell roughly linearly with age, and a significant reduction was already apparent by age around 39. Conclusive comparison of naive and antigen-experienced compartments was prevented by the profiling of bulk unsorted PBMCs.

The table lists this clonotype with a few counts. Its antigen remains undetermined. There are no base qualities to consult, and no much larger clone falls within one base. Donors were a few dozen systemically healthy Caucasian individuals from Russia aged 6 to 90 years. Each donor gave ten milliliters of peripheral blood, drawn into EDTA-treated Vacutainer tubes. Ficoll-Paque density-gradient centrifugation was used to isolate PBMCs, with at least 6 million per sample. Trizol reagent was used to extract total RNA from PBMCs, with at least 6 micrograms per sample. Naive CD45RAhigh/CD27high T cell percentages were measured by flow cytometry on a PBMC aliquot from every donor. Library generation was performed with 5' RACE. Sequenced using an Illumina HiSeq 2500. The second PCR ran for roughly 7 to 11 cycles and used a J-beta primer mix along with a sample-barcoded 5' primer. A unique molecular identifier was introduced onto each TCR beta cDNA molecule by a template-switch 5' adaptor carrying 12 random nucleotides. Each sample yielded at least 2.5 million CDR3-containing paired-end reads. All of the RNA was converted into first-strand cDNA using the Mint cDNA synthesis kit, with a TRBC-specific oligonucleotide serving as the primer. After uracil-DNA glycosylase treatment, a first 18-cycle PCR used universal primers M1SS and BC2_uni_R on all cDNA. The published analysis was carried out like this. For normalization, 1 million high-quality reads, each with a distinct molecular identifier, were randomly selected from each sample. Instead of being binned into consensus sequences, reads that shared molecular identifiers were thrown out. CDR3 identification, clonotype clustering and error correction used MiTCR with a Q25 quality threshold and the strictest error-elimination algorithm. A nonparametric unseen species model with Euler transformation was used to estimate lower-bound total TCR beta diversity. In TCRdb, the public reads were trimmed at Q25 with fastp and aligned with MiXCR, with productive beta chains retained. Duplicate CDR3 protein sequences are folded into a single record with the most common DNA and genes. V and J calls and clone size were set by TCRdb, not the authors. The sample table holds under 2 million distinct CDR3 sequences, of which about 31% were seen once. Jointly, the top ten make up approximately 11% of the sample.

V lost 7 bases and J lost 9 bases; the stretch between them is 16 bases long. The CDR3 holds 12 amino acids from the cysteine to the phenylalanine. The kept DNA is CDR3 alone, 36 bases in frame from the first base. As encoded in the germline V gene, CDR1 is SQVTM while CDR2 is ANQGSEA. The chain links TRBV29-1 with TRBJ2-1, with TRBD1 perhaps the D gene, on 7 matching bases. The sequence was obtained from a woman aged 25 to 39 in good health. The sequencing sample was made of blood. The CDR3 protein: CSARGTVTEQFF. DNA sequence: TGCAGCGCCCGCGGGACAGTCACTGAGCAGTTCTTC.